This entry lists 7 T cell receptor beta chains sequenced from one sample in a study of shared clonotypes between healthy human individuals. TCRdb's table, derived via immunoSEQ multiplex PCR, lists solely in-frame clones and lacks some. The repertoire includes some 2.3 million clones, approximately 95% of them detected once, and around 0.4% sits in the top ten. Sequenced material: naive CD4+ T cells from PBMCs. Subset described: CD45RA+ positively selected. These receptors came from a man aged 18-30 years in good health. Some clones in this sample may be carry-over from other donors' samples.

This chain connects TRBV2 to TRBJ1-2; weak D call: TRBD1 (6 bases). CDR1 and CDR2 from the germline V gene are SNHLY and FYNNEI. This CDR3 has 14 amino acids. V lost 7 bases, J lost 0 bases, and 12 bases lay in between. The CDR3 region has the DNA TGTGCCAGCAAACAGGGTTTAGCTAACTATGGCTACACCTTC. It is translated as CASKQGLANYGYTF.

The gene calls are TRBV5-6 and TRBJ2-5, with D possibly being TRBD2 (5 bases). The V and J ends lost 4 bases and 5 bases respectively, with 6 bases between them. Germline loops: CDR1 SGHDT, CDR2 YYEEEE. CDR3 length: 11 residues. CDR3 sequence: CASSRGETQYF. The CDR3 DNA is TGTGCCAGCAGCAGAGGGGAGACCCAGTACTTC.

DNA for the CDR3: TGTGCCAGCAGCCCTGGGGGCACGAACAGGGCAAGCGAGCAGTACTTC. Protein sequence: CASSPGGTNRASEQYF. J is TRBJ2-7 and V is TRBV5-6; TRBD1 might be the D (6 bases). Deletions cut 4 bases from V and 6 bases from J, with 23 bases between. Germline V gene lookup returns CDR1 SGHDT and CDR2 YYEEEE. CDR3 length: 16 amino acids.

V gene TRBV13 combines with J gene TRBJ2-2; 10 bases fit TRBD2. Germline values: CDR1 PRHDT, CDR2 FYEKMQ (reference sequence). V dropped 5 bases and J dropped 6; count of bases not matched to a gene: 9. The CDR3 is 16 residues long. This CDR3 is CASSPSGRKRSGELFF. DNA of the CDR3: TGTGCCAGCAGCCCTAGCGGGAGAAAACGTTCCGGGGAGCTGTTTTTT. The entire variable domain, with the rest obtained from reference TRBV13 and TRBJ2-2, is as follows: AAGVIQSPRHLIKEKRETATLKCYPIPRHDTVYWYQQGPGQDPQFLISFYEKMQSDKGSIPDRFSAQQFSDYHSELNMSSLELGDSALYFCASSPSGRKRSGELFFGEGSRLTVL.

The V and J genes are TRBV28 and TRBJ2-7; D ambiguous. Germline loops: CDR1 MDHEN, CDR2 SYDVKM. The CDR3 contains 15 residues. Trimming removed 1 base from V and 1 base from J, with 11 bases in between. The CDR3 here is CASSLLGGISYEQYF. The CDR3 region has the DNA TGTGCCAGCAGTTTATTAGGCGGAATATCCTACGAGCAGTACTTC.

This chain links TRBV7-8 with TRBJ1-1; TRBD1 aligns across 7 bases. Germline V gene lookup returns CDR1 SGHVS and CDR2 FQNEAQ. The CDR3 runs 12 residues. J was trimmed by 6 bases and V by 5 bases; bases with no gene match: 3. The CDR3 region has the DNA TGTGCCAGCAGCCCCGACAGGGCTGAAGCTTTCTTT. Protein product: CASSPDRAEAFF. The variable domain in full, completed from reference TRBV7-8 and TRBJ1-1, reads GAGVSQSPRYKVAKRGQDVALRCDPISGHVSLFWYQQALGQGPEFLTYFQNEAQLDKSGLPSDRFFAERPEGSVSTLKIQRTQQEDSAVYLCASSPDRAEAFFGQGTRLTVV.

This chain links TRBV18 with TRBJ1-5; 7 bases fit TRBD1. Per germline, CDR1 KGHSH and CDR2 LQKENI. This CDR3 has 17 residues. The J segment lost 7 bases and the V segment lost 0 bases, leaving 12 bases of the junction unmatched. CDR3 loop: CASSPPFPEQGNQPQHF. CDR3 DNA sequence: TGTGCCAGCTCACCACCGTTCCCCGAACAGGGGAACCAGCCCCAGCATTTT. The variable domain in full, with the rest retrieved from reference TRBV18 and TRBJ1-5, is NAGVMQNPRHLVRRRGQEARLRCSPMKGHSHVYWYRQLPEEGLKFMVYLQKENIIDESGMPKERFSAEFPKEGPSILRIQQVVRGDSAAYFCASSPPFPEQGNQPQHFGDGTRLSIL.